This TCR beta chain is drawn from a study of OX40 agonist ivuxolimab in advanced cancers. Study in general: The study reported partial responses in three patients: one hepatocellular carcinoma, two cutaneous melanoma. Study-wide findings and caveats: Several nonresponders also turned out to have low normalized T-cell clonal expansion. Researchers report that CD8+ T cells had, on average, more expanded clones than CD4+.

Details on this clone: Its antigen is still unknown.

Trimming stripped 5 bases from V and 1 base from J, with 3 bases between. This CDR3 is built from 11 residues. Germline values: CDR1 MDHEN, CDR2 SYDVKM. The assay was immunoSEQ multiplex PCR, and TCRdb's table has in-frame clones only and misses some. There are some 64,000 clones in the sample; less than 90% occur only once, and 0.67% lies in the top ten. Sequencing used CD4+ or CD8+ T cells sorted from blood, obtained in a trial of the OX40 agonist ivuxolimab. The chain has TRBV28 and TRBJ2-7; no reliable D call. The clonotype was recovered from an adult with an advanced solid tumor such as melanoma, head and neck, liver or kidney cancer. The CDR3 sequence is CASSASYEQYF. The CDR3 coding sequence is TGTGCCAGCAGTGCTTCCTACGAGCAGTACTTC. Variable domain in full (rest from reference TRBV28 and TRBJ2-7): DVKVTQSSRYLVKRTGEKVFLECVQDMDHENMFWYRQDPGLGLRLIYFSYDVKMKEKGDIPEGYSVSREKKERFSLILESASTNQTSMYLCASSASYEQYFGPGTRLTVT.